These T cell receptor beta chains were read from a single sample in a study of technical replicates of blood from a handful of donors. Profiled with immunoSEQ multiplex PCR; TCRdb holds only in-frame clones, not every one. The sample lists tens of thousands of clones, roughly 95% occurring once. The sample consisted of PBMCs. These receptors were obtained from a human donor in good health. Some clones in this sample may be carry-over from other donors' samples. The CDR3 runs from the conserved cysteine through the conserved F or W. D genes are given only for firm matches. Size is stated for part of the rows, as once, few or many counts, or as a class when the clone is expanded.

j_gene | d_gene | v_gene | abundance | CDR3nt | CDR3aa
TRBJ1-1 | - | TRBV29-1 | - | TGCAGCGCCACCCGATCTATGAGCACTGAAGCTTTCTTT | CSATRSMSTEAFF
TRBJ2-7 | - | TRBV4-2 | - | TGTGCCAGCAGCCAGGGGCCTGGCCGTCAATCCTCCTACGAGCAGTACTTC | CASSQGPGRQSSYEQYF
TRBJ2-7 | - | TRBV4-2 | - | TGTGCCAGCAGTCCTGGAGGCGGGGCCGAGCAGTACTTC | CASSPGGGAEQYF
TRBJ1-1 | - | TRBV2 | few | TGTGCCAGCAGTTATAACAGGTGGGGAGGGATCCGGGAGAACACTGAAGCTTTCTTT | CASSYNRWGGIRENTEAFF
TRBJ2-7 | TRBD2 | TRBV4-3 | - | TGCGCCAGCAGCCAAGGGGCTAGCGGGTACGAGCAGTACTTC | CASSQGASGYEQYF
TRBJ2-7 | TRBD2 | TRBV27 | - | TGTGCACTAGCGGGGGGTCTTTACGAGCAGTACTTC | CALAGGLYEQYF
TRBJ2-3 | TRBD2 | TRBV5-1 | - | TGCGCCAGCAGCTTGTGGGAACGGCGGGAGGATACGCAGTATTTT | CASSLWERREDTQYF
TRBJ1-1 | TRBD1 | TRBV13 | - | TGTGCCAGCAGCTTAGAAGGTGAGGGGGCTGGTGAAGCTTTCTTT | CASSLEGEGAGEAFF
TRBJ1-1 | - | TRBV11-1 | few | TGTGCCAGCAGCTTTGGGCGGGGAGCAGAAGCTTTCTTT | CASSFGRGAEAFF
TRBJ2-5 | - | TRBV7-2 | - | TGTGCCAGCAGCTTATTTCCGGGGCAAGAGACCCAGTACTTC | CASSLFPGQETQYF
TRBJ2-7 | TRBD2 | TRBV28 | - | TGTGCCAGCACTTGGGGGACTAGCGGCCTTGGGGAGCAGTACTTC | CASTWGTSGLGEQYF
TRBJ2-7 | - | TRBV7-6 | - | TGTGCCAGCAGCTTAGCGGGGCAGGAGTCCTACGAGCAGTACTTC | CASSLAGQESYEQYF
TRBJ2-7 | - | TRBV9 | once | TGTGCCAGCAGCATTAGCGACTACGAGCAGTACTTC | CASSISDYEQYF
TRBJ1-3 | - | TRBV7-6 | once | TGTGCCAGCAGCTTATTTATCCCAGGGTACTCTGGAAACACCATATATTTT | CASSLFIPGYSGNTIYF
TRBJ1-1 | - | TRBV18 | - | TGTGCCAGCTCAAGTGGCATGAACACTGAAGCTTTCTTT | CASSSGMNTEAFF
TRBJ1-4 | - | TRBV7-9 | - | TGTGCCAGCAGCCTCGAACAGATGACTAATGAAAAACTGTTTTTT | CASSLEQMTNEKLFF
TRBJ1-5 | TRBD1 | TRBV5-1 | - | TGCGCCAGCAGCTTAACCGGACAGGATTCGCAGCCCCAGCATTTT | CASSLTGQDSQPQHF
TRBJ2-7 | TRBD2 | TRBV5-1 | - | TGCGCCAGCAGCCCTGGGAGGGGAGACTACGAGCAGTACTTC | CASSPGRGDYEQYF
TRBJ2-3 | - | TRBV5-6 | - | TGTGCCAGCAGCTCTATCGTGTGGTACCAGGGGACAGATACGCAGTATTTT | CASSSIVWYQGTDTQYF
TRBJ2-4 | - | TRBV4-3 | - | TGCGCCAGCAGCCAAGAGTTAGCGGAGATAAACATTCAGTACTTC | CASSQELAEINIQYF
TRBJ2-1 | - | TRBV11-2 | - | TGTGCCAGCAGCCCAGTTAACCATGAGCAGTTCTTC | CASSPVNHEQFF
TRBJ2-7 | TRBD1 | TRBV5-4 | once | TGTGCCAGCAGCTTTTCACAGGGGAGCTCCTACGAGCAGTACTTC | CASSFSQGSSYEQYF
TRBJ2-3 | - | TRBV9 | - | TGTGCCAGCAGCCCTGGTGGACGGGACACAGATACGCAGTATTTT | CASSPGGRDTDTQYF
TRBJ1-1 | - | TRBV19 | few | TGTGCCAGTCGGGGGACCGTGAACACTGAAGCTTTCTTT | CASRGTVNTEAFF
TRBJ1-5 | TRBD1 | TRBV5-8 | - | TGTGCCAGCAGCTTCGGGACAGGGGGCTTTTTTGCCAATCAGCCCCAGCATTTT | CASSFGTGGFFANQPQHF
TRBJ2-1 | TRBD2 | TRBV18 | - | TGTGCCAGCTCACCATCCTCTAGCGGGAACAACAATGAGCAGTTCTTC | CASSPSSSGNNNEQFF
TRBJ2-7 | TRBD2 | TRBV7-2 | - | TGTGCCAGCAGCTCCGGGGGCCCTAGCGGGGGATACGAGCAGTACTTC | CASSSGGPSGGYEQYF
TRBJ2-2 | TRBD2 | TRBV5-1 | once | TGCGCCAGCAGCGGGGGACTAGCGGGGGAGAGCGGGGAGCTGTTTTTT | CASSGGLAGESGELFF
TRBJ1-1 | - | TRBV4-3 | - | TGCGCCAGCAGCCAAGGCTCCGCAGGGAACACTGAAGCTTTCTTT | CASSQGSAGNTEAFF
TRBJ1-2 | - | TRBV30 | - | TGTGCCTGGAACTTCAGGGGAGGGTCATATAACTATGGCTACACCTTC | CAWNFRGGSYNYGYTF
TRBJ1-1 | - | TRBV4-3 | few | TGCGCCAGCAGCCTTCGACAGAATTATCATACTGAAGCTTTCTTT | CASSLRQNYHTEAFF
TRBJ2-5 | TRBD2 | TRBV19 | few | TGTGCCAGTAGTACCGGGACTAGCGGGAGTGAAACCCAGTACTTC | CASSTGTSGSETQYF
TRBJ2-5 | TRBD2 | TRBV5-1 | - | TGCGCCAGCAGCCACACTAGCGGGGGCCTTCAAGAGACCCAGTACTTC | CASSHTSGGLQETQYF
TRBJ2-1 | - | TRBV29-1 | - | TGCAGCGGGGGAAGGGGAAATGAGCAGTTCTTC | CSGGRGNEQFF
TRBJ2-2 | - | TRBV18 | - | TGTGCCAGCTCACCGAACGGGATGACAAACACCGGGGAGCTGTTTTTT | CASSPNGMTNTGELFF
TRBJ2-5 | - | TRBV27 | - | TGTGCCAGCAGTTTACAGGGGTCGCTGACCCAGTACTTC | CASSLQGSLTQYF
TRBJ2-3 | - | TRBV5-6 | - | TGTGCCAGCAGCTTGACAGAGATTACGCAGTATTTT | CASSLTEITQYF
TRBJ1-4 | - | TRBV4-3 | - | TGCGCCAGCAGCCAAGGCAGGGGTAATGAAAAACTGTTTTTT | CASSQGRGNEKLFF
TRBJ1-1 | TRBD1 | TRBV6-5 | - | TGTGCCAGCAGTTACCACGTCCCGGGACAGGAAGAAGCTTTCTTT | CASSYHVPGQEEAFF
TRBJ2-3 | TRBD1 | TRBV10-3 | - | TGTGCCATCAGGACTCAGGGGGTCACAGATACGCAGTATTTT | CAIRTQGVTDTQYF